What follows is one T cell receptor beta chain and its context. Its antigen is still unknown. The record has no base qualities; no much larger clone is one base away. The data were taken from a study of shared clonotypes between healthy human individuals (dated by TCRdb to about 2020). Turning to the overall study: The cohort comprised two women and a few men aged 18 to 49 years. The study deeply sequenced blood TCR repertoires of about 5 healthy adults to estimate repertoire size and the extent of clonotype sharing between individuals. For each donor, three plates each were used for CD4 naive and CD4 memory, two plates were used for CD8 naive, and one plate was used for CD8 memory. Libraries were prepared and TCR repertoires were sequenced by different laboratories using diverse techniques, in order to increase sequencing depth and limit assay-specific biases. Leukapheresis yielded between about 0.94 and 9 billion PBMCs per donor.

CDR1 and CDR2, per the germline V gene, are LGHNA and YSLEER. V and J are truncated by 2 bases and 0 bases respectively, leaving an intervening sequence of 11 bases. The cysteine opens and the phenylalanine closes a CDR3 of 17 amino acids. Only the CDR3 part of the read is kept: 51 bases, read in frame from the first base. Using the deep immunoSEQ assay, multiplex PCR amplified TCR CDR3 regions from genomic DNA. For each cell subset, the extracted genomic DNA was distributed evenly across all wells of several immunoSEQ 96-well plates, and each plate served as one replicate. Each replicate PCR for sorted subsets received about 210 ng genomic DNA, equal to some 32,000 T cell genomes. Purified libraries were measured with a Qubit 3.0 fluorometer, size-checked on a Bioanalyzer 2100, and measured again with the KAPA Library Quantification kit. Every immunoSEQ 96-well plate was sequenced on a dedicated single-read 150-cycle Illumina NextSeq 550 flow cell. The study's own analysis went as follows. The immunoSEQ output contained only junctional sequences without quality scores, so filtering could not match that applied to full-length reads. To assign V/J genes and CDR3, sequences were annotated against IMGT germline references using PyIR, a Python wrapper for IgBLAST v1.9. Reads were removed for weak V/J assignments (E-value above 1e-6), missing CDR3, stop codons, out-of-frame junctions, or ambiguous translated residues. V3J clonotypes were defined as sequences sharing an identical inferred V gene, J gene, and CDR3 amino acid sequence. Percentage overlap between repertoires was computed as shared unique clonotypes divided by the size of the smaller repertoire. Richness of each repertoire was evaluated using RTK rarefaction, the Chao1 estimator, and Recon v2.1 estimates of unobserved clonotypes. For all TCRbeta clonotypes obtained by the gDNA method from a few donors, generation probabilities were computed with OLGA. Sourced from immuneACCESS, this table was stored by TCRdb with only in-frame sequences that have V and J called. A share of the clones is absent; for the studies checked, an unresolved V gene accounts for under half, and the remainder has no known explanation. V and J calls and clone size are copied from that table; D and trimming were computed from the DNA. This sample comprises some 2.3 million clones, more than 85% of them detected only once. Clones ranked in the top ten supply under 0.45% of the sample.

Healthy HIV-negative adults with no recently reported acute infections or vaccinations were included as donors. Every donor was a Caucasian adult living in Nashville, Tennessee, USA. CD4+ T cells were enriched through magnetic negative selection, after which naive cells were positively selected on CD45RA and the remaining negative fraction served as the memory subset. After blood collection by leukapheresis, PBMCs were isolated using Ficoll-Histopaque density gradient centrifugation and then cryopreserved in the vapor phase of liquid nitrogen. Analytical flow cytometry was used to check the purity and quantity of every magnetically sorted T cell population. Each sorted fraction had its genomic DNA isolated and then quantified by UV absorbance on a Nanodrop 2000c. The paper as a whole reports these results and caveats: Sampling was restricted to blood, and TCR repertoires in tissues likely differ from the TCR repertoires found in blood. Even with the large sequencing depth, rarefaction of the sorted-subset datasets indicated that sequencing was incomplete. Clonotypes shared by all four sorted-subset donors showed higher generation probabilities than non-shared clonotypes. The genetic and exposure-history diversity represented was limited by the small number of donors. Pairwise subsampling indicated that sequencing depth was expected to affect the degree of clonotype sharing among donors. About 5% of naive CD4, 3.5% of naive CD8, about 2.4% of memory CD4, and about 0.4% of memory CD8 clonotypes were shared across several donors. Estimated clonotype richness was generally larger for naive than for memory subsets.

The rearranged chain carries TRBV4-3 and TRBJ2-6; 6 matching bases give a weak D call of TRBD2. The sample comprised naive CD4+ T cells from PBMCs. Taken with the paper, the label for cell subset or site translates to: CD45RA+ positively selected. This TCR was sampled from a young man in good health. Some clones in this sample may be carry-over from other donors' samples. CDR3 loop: CASSQFVGSSGANVLTF. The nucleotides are TGCGCCAGCAGCCAATTTGTCGGGAGCTCTGGGGCCAACGTCCTGACTTTC.